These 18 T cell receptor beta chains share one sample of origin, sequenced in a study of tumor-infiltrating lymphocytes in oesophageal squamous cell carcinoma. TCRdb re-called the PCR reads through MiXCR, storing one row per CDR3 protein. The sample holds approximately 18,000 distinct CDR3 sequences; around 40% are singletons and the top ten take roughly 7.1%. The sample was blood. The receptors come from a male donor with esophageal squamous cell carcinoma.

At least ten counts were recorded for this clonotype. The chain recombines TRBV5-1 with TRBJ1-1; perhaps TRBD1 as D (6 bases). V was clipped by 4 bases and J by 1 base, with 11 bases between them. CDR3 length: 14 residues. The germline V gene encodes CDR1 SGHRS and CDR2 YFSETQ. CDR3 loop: CASSGQPPNTEAFF. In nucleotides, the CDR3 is TGCGCCAGCAGCGGACAGCCACCGAACACTGAAGCTTTCTTT.

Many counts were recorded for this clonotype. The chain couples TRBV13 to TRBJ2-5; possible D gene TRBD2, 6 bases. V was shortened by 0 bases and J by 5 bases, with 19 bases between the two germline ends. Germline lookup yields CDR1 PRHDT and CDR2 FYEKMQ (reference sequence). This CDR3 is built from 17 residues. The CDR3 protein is CASSLGRGGSRGETQYF. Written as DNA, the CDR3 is TGTGCCAGCAGCTTAGGCCGAGGTGGTAGCCGGGGGGAGACCCAGTACTTC.

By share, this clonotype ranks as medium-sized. CDR3: CASKRELAGTYEQYF. In DNA form, the CDR3 reads TGTGCCAGCAAGCGGGAGCTAGCGGGGACCTACGAGCAGTACTTC. The rearrangement links TRBV6-1 to TRBJ2-7; the match to TRBD2 covers 9 bases. The CDR3 covers 15 residues. The germline V gene encodes CDR1 MNHNS and CDR2 SASEGT. The V gene end was trimmed by 7 bases and the J gene end by 2 bases; junction bases not matched to a gene: 9.

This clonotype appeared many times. The CDR3 loop is CASSDTPTSGINNEQFF. CDR3 DNA sequence: TGTGCCAGCAGCGATACGCCGACTAGCGGGATAAACAATGAGCAGTTCTTC. The chain couples TRBV9 to TRBJ2-1, with TRBD2 matching 11 bases. The CDR3 covers 17 residues. V was clipped by 3 bases and J by 5 bases; unmatched bases: 10. Germline lookup yields CDR1 SGDLS and CDR2 YYNGEE.

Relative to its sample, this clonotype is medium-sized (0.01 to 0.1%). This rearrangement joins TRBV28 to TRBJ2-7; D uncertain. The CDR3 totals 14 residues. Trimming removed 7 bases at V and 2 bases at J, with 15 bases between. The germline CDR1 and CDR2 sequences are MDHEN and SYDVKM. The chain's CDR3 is CASTLGYLTYEQYF. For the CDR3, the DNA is TGTGCCAGCACCCTTGGGTACCTGACCTACGAGCAGTACTTC. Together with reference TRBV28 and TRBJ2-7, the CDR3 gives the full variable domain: DVKVTQSSRYLVKRTGEKVFLECVQDMDHENMFWYRQDPGLGLRLIYFSYDVKMKEKGDIPEGYSVSREKKERFSLILESASTNQTSMYLCASTLGYLTYEQYFGPGTRLTVT.

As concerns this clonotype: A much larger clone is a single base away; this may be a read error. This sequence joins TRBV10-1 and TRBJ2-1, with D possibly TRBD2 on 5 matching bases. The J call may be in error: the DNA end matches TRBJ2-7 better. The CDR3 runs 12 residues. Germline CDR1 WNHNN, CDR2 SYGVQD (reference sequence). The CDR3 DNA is TGCGCCAGCAGTGACGCGGGCAATGAGCAGTACTTC. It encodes CASSDAGNEQYF.

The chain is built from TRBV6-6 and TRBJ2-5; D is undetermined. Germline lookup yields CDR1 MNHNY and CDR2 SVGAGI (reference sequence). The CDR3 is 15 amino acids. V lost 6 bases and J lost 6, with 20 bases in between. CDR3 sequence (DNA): TGTGCCAGCAGCAGAACGGTAGGGAAGGTACAGACCCAGTACTTC. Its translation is CASSRTVGKVQTQYF.

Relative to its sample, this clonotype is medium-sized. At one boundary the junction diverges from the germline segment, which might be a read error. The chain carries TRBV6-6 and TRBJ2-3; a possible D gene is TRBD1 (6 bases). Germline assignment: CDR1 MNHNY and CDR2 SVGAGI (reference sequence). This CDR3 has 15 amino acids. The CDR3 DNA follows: TGTGCCAGCAGATACTCCGGGACAATCACAGATACGCAGTATTTT. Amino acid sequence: CASRYSGTITDTQYF.

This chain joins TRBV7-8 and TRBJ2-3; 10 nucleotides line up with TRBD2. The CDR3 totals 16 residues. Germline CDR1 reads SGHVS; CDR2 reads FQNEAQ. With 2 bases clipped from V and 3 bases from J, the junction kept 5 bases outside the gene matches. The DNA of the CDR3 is TGTGCCAGCAGCTTACAAGCGGGGGGGGGTACAGATACGCAGTATTTT. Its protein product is CASSLQAGGGTDTQYF.

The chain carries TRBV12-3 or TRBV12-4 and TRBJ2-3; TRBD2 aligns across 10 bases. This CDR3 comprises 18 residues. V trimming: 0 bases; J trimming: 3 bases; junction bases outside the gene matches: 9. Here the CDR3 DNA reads TGTGCCAGCAGTTTAGCGCTAGCGGGAGAGATGGTGACAGATACGCAGTATTTT. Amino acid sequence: CASSLALAGEMVTDTQYF.

As DNA, the CDR3 is TGTGCCAGCAGCTTAGACAGCTACCTCTATGGCTACACCTTC. Translating gives CASSLDSYLYGYTF. The chain employs TRBV7-9 and TRBJ2-7; D uncertain. The J call may be in error: the DNA end matches TRBJ1-2 better. Germline CDR1 is SEHNR and CDR2 is FQNEAQ (reference sequence). CDR3 length: 14 residues.

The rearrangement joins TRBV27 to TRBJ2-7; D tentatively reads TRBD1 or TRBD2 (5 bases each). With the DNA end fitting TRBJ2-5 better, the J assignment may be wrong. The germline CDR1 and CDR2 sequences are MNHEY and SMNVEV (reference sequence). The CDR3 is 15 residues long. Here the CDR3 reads CASSFNPGTGETQYF. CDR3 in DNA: TGTGCCAGCAGTTTTAACCCAGGGACCGGGGAGACCCAGTACTTC.

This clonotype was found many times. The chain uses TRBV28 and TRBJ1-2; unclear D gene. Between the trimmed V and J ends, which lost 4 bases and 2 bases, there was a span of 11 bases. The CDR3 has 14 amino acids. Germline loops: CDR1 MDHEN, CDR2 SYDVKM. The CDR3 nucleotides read TGTGCCAGCAGTTGGTCGGTTCAGAACTATGGCTACACCTTC. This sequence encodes CASSWSVQNYGYTF.

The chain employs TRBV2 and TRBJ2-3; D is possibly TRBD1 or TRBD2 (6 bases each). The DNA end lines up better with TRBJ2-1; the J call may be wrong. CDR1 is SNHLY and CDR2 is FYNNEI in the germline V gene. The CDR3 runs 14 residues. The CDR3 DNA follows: TGTGCCAGCACGAGGGGGGCCGGGTGGAATGAGCAGTTCTTC. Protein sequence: CASTRGAGWNEQFF.

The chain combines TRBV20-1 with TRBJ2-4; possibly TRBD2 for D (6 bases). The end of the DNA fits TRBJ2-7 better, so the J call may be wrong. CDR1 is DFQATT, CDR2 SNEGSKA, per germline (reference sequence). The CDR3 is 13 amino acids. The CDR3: CSAPSGFSYEQYF. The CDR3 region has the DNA TGCAGTGCCCCCAGCGGGTTCTCCTACGAGCAGTACTTC.

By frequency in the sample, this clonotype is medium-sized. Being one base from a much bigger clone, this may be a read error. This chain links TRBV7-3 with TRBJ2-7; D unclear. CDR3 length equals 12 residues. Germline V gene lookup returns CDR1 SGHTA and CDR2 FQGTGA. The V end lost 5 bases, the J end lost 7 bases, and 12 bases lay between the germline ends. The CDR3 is CASSPTSGEQYF. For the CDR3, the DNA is TGTGCCAGCAGCCCAACAAGTGGTGAGCAGTACTTC.

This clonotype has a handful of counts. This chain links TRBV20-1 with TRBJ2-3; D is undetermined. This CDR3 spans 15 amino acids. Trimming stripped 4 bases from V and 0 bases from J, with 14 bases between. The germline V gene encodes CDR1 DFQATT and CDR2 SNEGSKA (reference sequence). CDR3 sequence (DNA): TGCAGTGCTACCGGACGTTTGTTAAGCACAGATACGCAGTATTTT. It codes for CSATGRLLSTDTQYF.

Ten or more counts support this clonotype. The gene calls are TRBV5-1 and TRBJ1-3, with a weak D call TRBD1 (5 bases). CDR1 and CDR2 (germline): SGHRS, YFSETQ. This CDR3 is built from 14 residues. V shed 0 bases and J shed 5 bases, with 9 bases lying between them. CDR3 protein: CASSLGWDRNTIYF. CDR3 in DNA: TGCGCCAGCAGCTTGGGTTGGGACCGAAACACCATATATTTT.